Listed here are 11 T cell receptor beta chains from one sample, sequenced in a study of prognosis after radiotherapy for stage I lung cancer. From genomic DNA, TCR beta CDR3 was amplified by two-round multiplex PCR. First-round PCR used primers specific to each TRBV and TRBJ gene. TCRdb redid the calling of the multiplex PCR reads with MiXCR, one entry per CDR3 protein. Here the sample spans over 50,000 distinct CDR3 sequences, over 30% being singletons. Sequencing used PBMCs, obtained before or after stereotactic body radiation therapy (not recorded which). The receptor source for this set is a donor over 45 with non-small cell lung cancer.

This chain joins TRBV5-1 and TRBJ2-5; D may match TRBD1 or TRBD2 (5 bases each). With 2 bases removed from V and 0 bases from J, the gap between germline ends came to 14 bases. The germline CDR1 and CDR2 sequences are SGHRS and YFSETQ. The CDR3 spans 16 residues. The CDR3 DNA reads as TGCGCCAGCAGCTTTGGTAGAGGGGCCGACCAAGAGACCCAGTACTTC. It codes for CASSFGRGADQETQYF. Together with reference TRBV5-1 and TRBJ2-5, the CDR3 gives the full variable domain: KAGVTQTPRYLIKTRGQQVTLSCSPISGHRSVSWYQQTPGQGLQFLFEYFSETQRNKGNFPGRFSGRQFSNSRSEMNVSTLELGDSALYLCASSFGRGADQETQYFGPGTRLLVL.

There are many counts of this clonotype. V usage is TRBV30 and J usage is TRBJ1-4; 8 bases match TRBD1. Germline CDR1 reads GTSNPN; CDR2 reads SVGIG (reference sequence). CDR3 length: 17 residues. V shed 5 bases, J shed 6 bases, and the junction held 17 bases outside the gene matches. CDR3 residues: CAWGGQGGTAVHEKLFF. DNA of the CDR3: TGTGCCTGGGGCGGACAGGGTGGTACCGCGGTTCATGAAAAACTGTTTTTT.

Comment on this clonotype: Mismatch with germline at one junction end may stem from a read error. The chain has TRBV5-1 and TRBJ2-2, with 7 bases aligning to TRBD1. The germline V gene has CDR1 SGHRS and CDR2 YFSETQ. The CDR3 contains 14 residues. CDR3: CASIVTGYTGELFF. CDR3 DNA: TGCGCCAGCATCGTGACAGGGTACACCGGTGAGCTGTTTTTT.

This clonotype has at least ten counts. The V call is TRBV4-3, the J call TRBJ2-7, with 9 positions matching TRBD1. Unmatched junction bases numbered 10, after V lost 4 bases and J lost 3 bases. The germline gives CDR1 LGHNA, CDR2 YSLEER. This CDR3 is 16 amino acids long. The DNA of the CDR3 is TGCGCCAGCAGCCTCCGGGACAGGGACGGGATCTACGAGCAGTACTTC. Translated: CASSLRDRDGIYEQYF.

On this clonotype itself: Just one base apart from a much larger clone, this may be a read error. The chain links TRBV9 to TRBJ2-3, with TRBD2 identical over 10 bases. Trimming removed 4 bases from V and 3 bases from J; junction bases left unmatched: 8. The V gene's germline CDR1 is SGDLS and CDR2 YYNGEE. CDR3 length: 16 residues. The CDR3 reads CASSSVAGGYTDTQYF. CDR3 DNA sequence: TGTGCCAGCAGCTCTGTAGCGGGAGGCTATACAGATACGCAGTATTTT.

This clonotype was found a few times. A much larger clone lies one base from this, so it may be a read error. The chain couples TRBV29-1 to TRBJ1-2; 8 bases agree with TRBD1. CDR3 length equals 12 residues. V lost 3 bases and J lost 9; bases outside the gene matches: 6. Germline V gene lookup returns CDR1 SQVTM and CDR2 ANQGSEA. CDR3: CSVEPGGRCYTF. The CDR3 DNA follows: TGCAGCGTTGAGCCAGGGGGCCGTTGCTACACCTTC.

This clonotype appeared many times. The chain carries TRBV12-3 or TRBV12-4 and TRBJ1-1, with D tentatively TRBD1 (5 bases). V shed 3 bases and J shed 1 base, with 9 bases lying between them. CDR3 length: 14 amino acids. Written as DNA, the CDR3 is TGTGCCAGCAGTTTTTCCGGACAGAACACTGAAGCTTTCTTT. As protein: CASSFSGQNTEAFF.

This clonotype was seen ten or more times. The rearrangement links TRBV24-1 to TRBJ1-2; D uncertain. The CDR3 totals 13 residues. The germline CDR1 and CDR2 sequences are KGHDR and SFDVKD. V was shortened by 3 bases and J by 8 bases, with 12 bases between the two germline ends. The CDR3 protein is CATSDPRTEGYTF. CDR3 DNA: TGTGCCACCAGTGATCCCCGGACTGAAGGCTACACCTTC.

Ten or more counts support this clonotype. The V gene is TRBV28, the J gene TRBJ2-1; D may match TRBD1 or TRBD2 (5 bases each). The CDR3 has 15 amino acids. Trimming left V 5 bases short and J 1 base short, with 12 bases between. CDR1 MDHEN and CDR2 SYDVKM come from the germline V gene. The CDR3, as DNA: TGTGCCAGCAGTGGGACGACCAAATCCTACAATGAGCAGTTCTTC. Protein sequence: CASSGTTKSYNEQFF.

This clonotype has a handful of counts. Since a much larger clone is just one base distant, this may be a read error. The conserved phenylalanine or tryptophan normally closing the CDR3 is absent here, so this likely arose from a read error. The rearrangement joins TRBV5-6 to TRBJ2-3; TRBD2 agrees at 15 bases. CDR3 length equals 16 residues. In germline, CDR1 is SGHDT, CDR2 YYEEEE. J gave up 3 bases and V 4 bases, and 3 bases lay outside the gene matches. The CDR3 is CASSGTSGRSTDTQYL. The CDR3 DNA reads TGTGCCAGCAGCGGGACTAGCGGGAGGTCAACAGATACGCAGTATTTA.

This clonotype was observed many times. The genes are TRBV9 and TRBJ2-7; 9 bases map to TRBD1. The CDR3 has 14 residues. Germline V gene sequence: CDR1 SGDLS, CDR2 YYNGEE. The V gene end was trimmed by 4 bases and the J gene end by 3 bases; junction bases not matched to a gene: 5. The CDR3 loop reads CASSPQGQGYEQYF. The CDR3, as DNA: TGTGCCAGCAGCCCGCAGGGACAGGGCTACGAGCAGTACTTC.